The source of this TCR beta chain is a study of cytomegalovirus exposure and HLA in healthy donors. The study ran its PCR with 60 Vbeta and 13 Jbeta primers. Sequenced by immunoSEQ multiplex PCR; TCRdb stores in-frame clones only, minus some. Found here are 130,000 to 150,000 clones, approximately 82% of them singletons; the top ten hold 9.7%. This clonotype originated in a woman aged 60-75 years in good health and CMV-seropositive. Material for sequencing was PBMCs.

CDR3 region: CASRLAGVSDTQYF. DNA for the CDR3: TGCGCCAGCAGACTAGCGGGAGTGTCAGATACGCAGTATTTT. This chain uses TRBV4-1 with TRBJ2-3; TRBD2 aligns across 11 bases. V trimming: 6 bases; J trimming: 4 bases; junction bases outside the gene matches: 3. This CDR3 is 14 amino acids long. From germline, CDR1 is MGHRA and CDR2 YSYEKL.